This T cell receptor (beta chain) was sequenced during a study of OX40 agonist ivuxolimab in advanced cancers. Turning to the study itself: Prior checkpoint blockade (anti-PD-1, anti-PD-L1 or anti-CTLA-4) was permitted; around 40% had it.

The CDR3 covers 13 residues. CDR1 SGDLS and CDR2 YYNGEE come from the germline V gene. The V gene lost 4 bases and the J gene lost 5 bases, with 12 bases spanning the gap. Profiled with immunoSEQ multiplex PCR; TCRdb holds only in-frame clones, not every one. The sample has about 69,000 clones, 85% to 90% seen once. This sequence joins TRBV9 and TRBJ2-5; perhaps TRBD1 as D (6 bases). This sample comprised CD4+ or CD8+ T cells sorted from blood, obtained in a trial of the OX40 agonist ivuxolimab. This receptor was taken from an adult with an advanced solid tumor such as melanoma, head and neck, liver or kidney cancer. CDR3 nucleotide sequence: TGTGCCAGCAGCCCCCAGGGGTTGGAGACCCAGTACTTC. It specifies CASSPQGLETQYF.